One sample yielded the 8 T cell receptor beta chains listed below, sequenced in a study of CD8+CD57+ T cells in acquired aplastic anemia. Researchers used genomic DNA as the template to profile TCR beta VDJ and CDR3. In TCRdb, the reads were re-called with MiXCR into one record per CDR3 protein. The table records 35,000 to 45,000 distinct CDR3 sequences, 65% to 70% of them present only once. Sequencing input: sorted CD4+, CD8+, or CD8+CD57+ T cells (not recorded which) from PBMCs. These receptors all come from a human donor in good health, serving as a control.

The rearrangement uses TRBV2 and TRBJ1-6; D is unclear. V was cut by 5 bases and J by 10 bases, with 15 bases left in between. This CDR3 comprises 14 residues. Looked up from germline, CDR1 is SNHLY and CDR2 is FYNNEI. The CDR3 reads CASSLYPSNSPLHF. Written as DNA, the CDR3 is TGTGCCAGCAGTTTATACCCAAGCAACTCACCCCTCCACTTT. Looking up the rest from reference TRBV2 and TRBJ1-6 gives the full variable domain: EPEVTQTPSHQVTQMGQEVILRCVPISNHLYFYWYRQILGQKVEFLVSFYNNEISEKSEIFDDQFSVERPDGSNFTLKIRSTKLEDSAMYFCASSLYPSNSPLHFGNGTRLTVT.

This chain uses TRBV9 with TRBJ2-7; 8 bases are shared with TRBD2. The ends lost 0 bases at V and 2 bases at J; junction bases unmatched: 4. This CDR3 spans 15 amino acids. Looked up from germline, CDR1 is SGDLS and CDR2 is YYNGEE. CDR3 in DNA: TGTGCCAGCAGCGTAGTGTCGGGGGGGCCCTACGAGCAGTACTTC. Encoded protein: CASSVVSGGPYEQYF.

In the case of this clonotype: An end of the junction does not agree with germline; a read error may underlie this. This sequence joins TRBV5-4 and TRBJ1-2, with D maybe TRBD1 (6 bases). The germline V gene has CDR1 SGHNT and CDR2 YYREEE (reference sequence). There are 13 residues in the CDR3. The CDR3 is CASSSPGAGIPIF. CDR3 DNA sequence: TGTGCCAGCAGCTCCCCGGGGGCAGGGATACCAATCTTC.

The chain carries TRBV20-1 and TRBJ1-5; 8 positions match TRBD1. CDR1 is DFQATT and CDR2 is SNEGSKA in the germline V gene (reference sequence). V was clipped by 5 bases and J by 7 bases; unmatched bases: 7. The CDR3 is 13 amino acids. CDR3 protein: CSASGQGEQPQHF. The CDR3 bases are TGCAGTGCTTCAGGACAGGGAGAACAGCCCCAGCATTTT.

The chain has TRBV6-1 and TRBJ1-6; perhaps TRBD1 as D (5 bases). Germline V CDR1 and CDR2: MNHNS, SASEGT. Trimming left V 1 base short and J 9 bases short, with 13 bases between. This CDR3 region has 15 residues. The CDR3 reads CASSEGGAASSPLHF. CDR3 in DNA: TGTGCCAGCAGTGAAGGTGGGGCAGCCTCTTCACCCCTCCACTTT.

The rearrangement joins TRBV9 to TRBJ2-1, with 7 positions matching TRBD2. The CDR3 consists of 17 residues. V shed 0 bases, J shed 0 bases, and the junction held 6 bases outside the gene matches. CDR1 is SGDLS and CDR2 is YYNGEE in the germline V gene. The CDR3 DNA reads TGTGCCAGCAGCGTAGCGGGGGGTCCCAGCTCCTACAATGAGCAGTTCTTC. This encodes CASSVAGGPSSYNEQFF.

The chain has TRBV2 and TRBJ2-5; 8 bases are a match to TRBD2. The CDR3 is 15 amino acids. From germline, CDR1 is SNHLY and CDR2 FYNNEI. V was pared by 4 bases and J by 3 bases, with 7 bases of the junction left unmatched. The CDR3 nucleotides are TGTGCCAGCAGTGGCCTAGCGGGCGCCGAAGAGACCCAGTACTTC. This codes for CASSGLAGAEETQYF.

CDR3 sequence: CASSRWLGVNYGYTF. CDR3 coding DNA: TGTGCCAGCAGCCGGTGGTTAGGGGTAAACTATGGCTACACCTTC. J is TRBJ1-2 and V is TRBV9; D is possibly TRBD1 (5 bases). This CDR3 region has 15 residues. Trimming removed 4 bases from V and 2 bases from J, with 15 bases in between. The germline V gene has CDR1 SGDLS and CDR2 YYNGEE.